These 31 T cell receptor beta chains were all obtained from the same sample, sequenced in a study of T cells in narcolepsy (dated by TCRdb to 2016 to 2018). The receptor library was made with the immunoSEQ multiplex PCR assay. Sourced from immuneACCESS, this table was stored by TCRdb with only in-frame sequences that have V and J called. A share of the clones is absent; for the studies checked, an unresolved V gene accounts for under half, and the remainder has no known explanation. Recorded for this sample are about 32,000 clones; roughly 77% of them occurred a single time. The top ten hold approximately 1% of the sample. Sequencing input: CD45RA- memory CD4+ T cells from PBMCs. The sample's cell subset or site label is to be understood as: memory T cells sorted ex vivo from peripheral blood. These receptors all come from a human donor with narcolepsy.

This clone was seen only a few times. The chain has TRBV28 and TRBJ2-3, with D tentatively TRBD2 (6 bases). This CDR3 spans 15 amino acids. Germline CDR1 and CDR2: MDHEN and SYDVKM. The germline V and J ends were trimmed by 6 bases and 3 bases, with 16 bases remaining between them. The CDR3 here is CASSPLARRTDTQYF. CDR3 DNA sequence: TGTGCCAGCAGCCCCCTAGCGAGACGTACAGATACGCAGTATTTT.

This clone has only one observation. The V gene is TRBV25-1, the J gene TRBJ1-5; TRBD1 matches at 7 bases. This CDR3 contains 17 residues. CDR1 is MGHDK and CDR2 is SYGVNS in the germline V gene. Trimming at V came to 1 base and at J to 0 bases, leaving 6 bases not matched to a gene. CDR3 in amino acids: CASSESKTGNSNQPQHF. The DNA of the CDR3 is TGTGCCAGCAGTGAATCCAAGACAGGGAATAGCAATCAGCCCCAGCATTTT.

The chain joins TRBV7-2 to TRBJ1-2; the D is unclear. Germline CDR1 SGHTA, CDR2 FQGNSA. CDR3 size: 13 residues. With 5 bases removed from V and 8 bases from J, the gap between germline ends came to 15 bases. CDR3 residues: CASSPRGQTGYTF. CDR3 in DNA: TGTGCCAGCAGCCCTCGCGGTCAAACCGGCTACACCTTC.

The V and J genes are TRBV29-1 and TRBJ2-2; 10 bases line up with TRBD2. Germline assignment: CDR1 SQVTM and CDR2 ANQGSEA. This CDR3 is 14 amino acids long. V lost 4 bases to trimming and J lost 6 bases; unmatched junction nucleotides: 5. The DNA for the CDR3 is TGCAGCGTTGGCCCTAGCGGGAGTTCCGGGGAGCTGTTTTTT. It yields the protein CSVGPSGSSGELFF.

This chain uses TRBV19 with TRBJ2-1; TRBD1 aligns across 10 bases. V gave up 3 bases and J gave up 4 bases; unmatched junction bases: 0. The CDR3 spans 14 residues. The germline CDR1 and CDR2 sequences are LNHDA and SQIVND (reference sequence). CDR3 DNA sequence: TGTGCCAGTAGTATGGGACAGGGGTACAATGAGCAGTTCTTC. This sequence encodes CASSMGQGYNEQFF. The entire variable domain, with the rest obtained from reference TRBV19 and TRBJ2-1, is as follows: DGGITQSPKYLFRKEGQNVTLSCEQNLNHDAMYWYRQDPGQGLRLIYYSQIVNDFQKGDIAEGYSVSREKKESFPLTVTSAQKNPTAFYLCASSMGQGYNEQFFGPGTRLTVL.

The chain has TRBV4-3 and TRBJ2-3; a possible D gene is TRBD1 (6 bases). Trimming stripped 4 bases from V and 4 bases from J, with 18 bases between. This CDR3 comprises 16 residues. In germline, CDR1 is LGHNA, CDR2 YSLEER. The CDR3 is CASSREVRGGADTQYF. The CDR3 DNA follows: TGCGCCAGCAGCCGGGAAGTCAGGGGTGGTGCAGATACGCAGTATTTT.

This rearrangement joins TRBV11-1 to TRBJ1-1; D is perhaps TRBD1 (5 bases). Germline V gene sequence: CDR1 SGHAT, CDR2 FQDESV (reference sequence). The CDR3 loop spans 16 amino acids. V was clipped by 2 bases and J by 5 bases, with 18 bases between them. CDR3 region: CASSLSPRDSRTEAFF. In DNA form, the CDR3 reads TGTGCCAGCAGCTTATCCCCCCGAGACAGCCGAACTGAAGCTTTCTTT.

The rearrangement joins TRBV28 to TRBJ2-5, with no clear D. The CDR3 consists of 14 residues. CDR1 MDHEN and CDR2 SYDVKM come from the germline V gene. V shed 4 bases and J shed 1 base, with 10 bases lying between them. DNA of the CDR3: TGTGCCAGCAGTTCAGCCAGTCTCCAAGAGACCCAGTACTTC. Translation: CASSSASLQETQYF.

The rearrangement uses TRBV6-6 and TRBJ2-1; 12 nucleotides align to TRBD2. The V segment lost 6 bases and the J segment 8 bases; nucleotides outside the gene matches: 11. Germline values: CDR1 MNHNY, CDR2 SVGAGI (reference sequence). The CDR3 runs to 16 residues. The CDR3 sequence is CASSPGLAGIGHEQFF. The CDR3 DNA reads TGTGCCAGCAGCCCAGGACTAGCGGGGATCGGGCATGAGCAGTTCTTC.

This chain connects TRBV6-5 to TRBJ2-5; D gene ambiguous. This CDR3 comprises 12 residues. Trimming took 8 bases from V and 4 from J, leaving 11 bases between them. In germline, CDR1 is MNHEY, CDR2 SVGAGI. In DNA, the CDR3 is TGTGCCAGCGTCAGTGCGGCAGAGACCCAGTACTTC. This encodes CASVSAAETQYF.

The sample holds one count of this clone. Germline and junction disagree at one end, which may indicate a read error. The V call is TRBV6-6, the J call TRBJ2-7; 7 bases line up with TRBD1. The CDR3 sequence is 13 residues long. Germline CDR1 and CDR2: MNHNY and SVGAGI (reference sequence). Here the CDR3 reads CAISEGQIYEQYF. The CDR3 nucleotides read TGTGCCATCAGTGAGGGACAGATCTACGAGCAGTACTTC.

In regard to this clone: This same CDR3 is encoded by further DNA sequences in the sample. This chain connects TRBV7-9 to TRBJ2-3; D is undetermined. This CDR3 has 12 residues. Trimming stripped 5 bases from V and 3 bases from J, with 6 bases between. Germline CDR1 and CDR2: SEHNR and FQNEAQ (reference sequence). The chain's CDR3 is CASSPETDTQYF. CDR3 bases: TGTGCCAGCAGCCCGGAGACAGATACGCAGTATTTT.

The CDR3 region is CASTGGCGETQYF. CDR3 DNA: TGCGCCAGCACTGGGGGGTGTGGAGAGACCCAGTACTTC. The chain combines TRBV10-2 with TRBJ2-5; possibly TRBD2 for D (6 bases). CDR3 length: 13 residues. Germline V lookup: CDR1 WSHSY, CDR2 SAAADI. V was shortened by 7 bases and J by 4 bases, with 13 bases between the two germline ends.

V is TRBV4-2 and J is TRBJ1-5; the D gene is possibly TRBD1 (6 bases). This CDR3 spans 18 amino acids. The germline V gene encodes CDR1 LGHNA and CDR2 YNFKEQ. Trimming shortened V by 0 bases and J by 9 bases, and 24 bases separated the two germline ends. CDR3 amino acids: CASSQDSGTRVGVGPQHF. The CDR3 DNA reads TGTGCCAGCAGCCAAGATAGTGGGACACGGGTTGGTGTGGGGCCCCAGCATTTT.

This clone was seen just once. The rearrangement joins TRBV7-9 to TRBJ2-2, with 12 nucleotides matching TRBD2. Germline V gene data show CDR1 as SEHNR and CDR2 as FQNEAQ (reference sequence). There are 16 residues in the CDR3. V lost 5 bases to trimming and J lost 6 bases; unmatched junction nucleotides: 7. Here the CDR3 DNA reads TGTGCCAGCAGCGAACCTAGCGGGAGGGCCCCCGGGGAGCTGTTTTTT. Translated: CASSEPSGRAPGELFF.

This chain connects TRBV7-2 to TRBJ2-7; no definite D call. Germline V lookup: CDR1 SGHTA, CDR2 FQGNSA. CDR3 length: 15 residues. Trimming removed 1 base from V and 3 bases from J, with 13 bases in between. As DNA, the CDR3 is TGTGCCAGCAGCTTAGATAAAGGACCATACTACGAGCAGTACTTC. This translates into CASSLDKGPYYEQYF.

The chain is built from TRBV7-2 and TRBJ1-2; D might be TRBD1 (6 bases). CDR3 length: 13 amino acids. The V end lost 1 base, the J end lost 8 bases, and 11 bases lay between the germline ends. Germline V gives CDR1 SGHTA, CDR2 FQGNSA. CDR3 protein: CASSLGGARGYTF. CDR3 in DNA: TGTGCCAGCAGCTTAGGGGGGGCGAGGGGCTACACCTTC. The whole variable domain, remainder taken from reference TRBV7-2 and TRBJ1-2, is GAGVSQSPSNKVTEKGKDVELRCDPISGHTALYWYRQSLGQGLEFLIYFQGNSAPDKSGLPSDRFSAERTGGSVSTLTIQRTQQEDSAVYLCASSLGGARGYTFGSGTRLTVV.

The rearrangement uses TRBV7-2 and TRBJ2-5; D unclear. CDR3 length equals 13 residues. CDR1 is SGHTA, CDR2 FQGNSA, per germline. Trimming cost V 4 bases and J 9 bases, with 15 bases left between them. The CDR3 sequence is CASSSSVDVAQYF. CDR3 DNA sequence: TGTGCCAGCAGCTCCTCCGTGGATGTCGCCCAGTACTTC.

The genes are TRBV5-4 and TRBJ2-5, with TRBD2 identical over 12 bases. Per the germline V gene, CDR1 is SGHNT and CDR2 is YYREEE (reference sequence). After removal of 1 base from V and 11 bases from J, the junction contained 12 bases not matched to a gene. This CDR3 has 16 residues. CDR3 in amino acids: CASSLWGTSGLREQYF. DNA for the CDR3: TGTGCCAGCAGCTTGTGGGGGACTAGCGGGCTGCGAGAGCAGTACTTC. The whole variable domain, remainder taken from reference TRBV5-4 and TRBJ2-5, is ETGVTQSPTHLIKTRGQQVTLRCSSQSGHNTVSWYQQALGQGPQFIFQYYREEENGRGNFPPRFSGLQFPNYSSELNVNALELDDSALYLCASSLWGTSGLREQYFGPGTRLLVL.

This clone was seen once. The chain couples TRBV7-9 to TRBJ2-5, with 8 bases aligning to TRBD1. Germline V CDR1 and CDR2: SEHNR, FQNEAQ (reference sequence). The V gene end was trimmed by 5 bases and the J gene end by 9 bases; junction bases not matched to a gene: 11. The CDR3 extends over 14 amino acids. In DNA, the CDR3 is TGTGCCAGCAGCGCCAACGACAGGGGCGGAGCCCAGTACTTC. Its translation: CASSANDRGGAQYF.

The chain joins TRBV7-9 to TRBJ2-5; D is possibly TRBD1 or TRBD2 (6 bases each). This CDR3 has 15 amino acids. From germline, CDR1 is SEHNR and CDR2 FQNEAQ (reference sequence). Trimming removed 9 bases at V and 4 bases at J, with 21 bases between. CDR3 residues: CASGGGVRGSETQYF. The CDR3 DNA reads as TGTGCCAGTGGGGGCGGGGTCCGTGGTTCAGAGACCCAGTACTTC.

The genes are TRBV7-9 and TRBJ2-7, with 9 bases identical to TRBD2. Germline V gene sequence: CDR1 SEHNR, CDR2 FQNEAQ (reference sequence). CDR3 length: 15 residues. The V gene end was trimmed by 5 bases and the J gene end by 5 bases; junction bases not matched to a gene: 10. CDR3 nucleotide sequence: TGTGCCAGCAGCCGTAGTAGCGGGAGAACCAACGAGCAGTACTTC. It yields the protein CASSRSSGRTNEQYF.

Details on this clone: The identical CDR3 is also encoded by other nucleotide sequences in the sample. The genes are TRBV7-2 and TRBJ2-7, with 7 bases that match TRBD1. The V gene end was trimmed by 5 bases and the J gene end by 3 bases; junction bases not matched to a gene: 10. The length of the CDR3 is 15 residues. Looked up from germline, CDR1 is SGHTA and CDR2 is FQGNSA. The CDR3 here is CASSPRGGRYYEQYF. The CDR3 DNA is TGTGCCAGCAGCCCTCGAGGGGGCAGGTACTACGAGCAGTACTTC.

This chain joins TRBV18 and TRBJ2-3; D is unresolved. This CDR3 has 14 amino acids. Germline-derived CDR1 and CDR2 are KGHSH and LQKENI. The V end lost 2 bases, the J end lost 7 bases, and 13 bases lay between the germline ends. The CDR3 loop reads CASSPDPDPNTQYF. The CDR3 DNA sequence: TGTGCCAGCTCACCAGACCCAGACCCGAATACGCAGTATTTT.

This clone occurred a few times. The rearrangement links TRBV25-1 to TRBJ2-5, with 8 bases lining up with TRBD1. The CDR3 totals 14 residues. Looked up from germline, CDR1 is MGHDK and CDR2 is SYGVNS. Trimming cost V 3 bases and J 5 bases; bases outside gene matches: 5. The CDR3 region has the DNA TGTGCCAGCAGTGAGAGGACAGGGACTGAGACCCAGTACTTC. This sequence encodes CASSERTGTETQYF.

This chain uses TRBV7-6 with TRBJ2-7; D could derive from TRBD1 or TRBD2 (5 bases each). The CDR3 loop spans 13 amino acids. From germline, CDR1 is SGHVS and CDR2 FNYEAQ. Trimming took off 1 base at V and 6 bases at J, with 10 bases between the two ends. Written as DNA, the CDR3 is TGTGCCAGCAGCTTAGGGGGGATCGGCGAGCAGTACTTC. Translating gives CASSLGGIGEQYF.

This chain links TRBV28 with TRBJ2-3, with D possibly being TRBD1 or TRBD2 (5 bases each). The length of the CDR3 is 15 residues. Trimming left V 4 bases short and J 1 base short, with 12 bases between. Germline V gene data show CDR1 as MDHEN and CDR2 as SYDVKM. The CDR3 region is CASSSVRGGTDTQYF. CDR3 DNA: TGTGCCAGCAGTTCCGTGAGGGGTGGCACAGATACGCAGTATTTT. The whole variable domain, filled in from reference TRBV28 and TRBJ2-3, reads DVKVTQSSRYLVKRTGEKVFLECVQDMDHENMFWYRQDPGLGLRLIYFSYDVKMKEKGDIPEGYSVSREKKERFSLILESASTNQTSMYLCASSSVRGGTDTQYFGPGTRLTVL.

CDR3 sequence (DNA): TGTGCCAGTAGCCTCCGAAAGGACGGCTCTAACTATGGCTACACCTTC. Translated: CASSLRKDGSNYGYTF. The rearrangement uses TRBV19 and TRBJ1-2; D ambiguous. The V gene lost 6 bases and the J gene lost 0 bases, with 17 bases spanning the gap. Germline CDR1 and CDR2: LNHDA and SQIVND (reference sequence). The CDR3 has 16 residues.

In its sample, this clone was seen once. V gene TRBV5-1 combines with J gene TRBJ2-5, with D perhaps TRBD2 (7 bases). The V and J ends lost 3 bases and 1 base respectively, with 13 bases between them. The CDR3 covers 15 residues. The germline V gene encodes CDR1 SGHRS and CDR2 YFSETQ. The CDR3 DNA follows: TGCGCCAGCAGCTCGGGAGGACAGCCCCAAGAGACCCAGTACTTC. As protein: CASSSGGQPQETQYF. Full variable domain (rest looked up from reference TRBV5-1 and TRBJ2-5): KAGVTQTPRYLIKTRGQQVTLSCSPISGHRSVSWYQQTPGQGLQFLFEYFSETQRNKGNFPGRFSGRQFSNSRSEMNVSTLELGDSALYLCASSSGGQPQETQYFGPGTRLLVL.

The V and J genes are TRBV5-1 and TRBJ2-2; 8 nucleotides match TRBD2. V was clipped by 3 bases and J by 8 bases; unmatched bases: 9. CDR3 length: 15 residues. In germline, CDR1 is SGHRS, CDR2 YFSETQ. Here the CDR3 DNA reads TGCGCCAGCAGCTCCCAAGCGGGAGTTGGTGGGGAGCTGTTTTTT. Its protein product is CASSSQAGVGGELFF.

The J gene is TRBJ2-7, the V gene TRBV6-4; no clear D. With 7 bases removed from V and 2 bases from J, the gap between germline ends came to 15 bases. Germline loops: CDR1 MRHNA, CDR2 SNTAGT. The length of the CDR3 is 14 residues. This CDR3 reads CASTDGQAAYEQYF. The CDR3 DNA follows: TGTGCCAGCACCGACGGTCAGGCCGCCTACGAGCAGTACTTC.